The present TCR beta chain was sequenced within a study of T cells after yellow fever vaccination (dated 2019 in TCRdb). For the study in its entirety: Libraries from fractions with low cell numbers were prepared with the SMART-Seq v4 Ultra Low Input RNA kit. Blood was collected at multiple timepoints before and after primary and secondary immunization, and bulk PBMC replicates and cell subsets were isolated. Two healthy male donors made up the cohort, one aged 18 to 30 years and the other aged 30 to 39 years. Bulk TCR alpha and beta repertoires were sequenced longitudinally to track T-cell clones before and after primary and booster YFV17D yellow fever vaccination.

TCR cDNA was synthesized by 5'RACE template switching, through which a universal primer site and unique molecular identifiers were introduced. Priming for cDNA synthesis came from both the TCR alpha and TCR beta constant segments. Library amplification involved two PCR steps, and the second step added sample barcodes and sequencing adapters. Sequencing of libraries was performed on Illumina HiSeq 2500 (2x100 bp) or NovaSeq (2x150 bp). Concerning the study's data processing: MIGEC was used to demultiplex reads and collapse the reads into UMI consensus sequences, and MiXCR was used for V(D)J alignment. Vaccine-responding clonotypes were identified with edgeR using replicate PBMC samples, with FDR below 0.01 and a log2 fold change above 5 up to day 15 being required. CD4 or CD8 identity was assigned to each bulk clonotype according to whether the clonotype was present at higher abundance in the sequenced CD4 repertoire or the sequenced CD8 repertoire. TCRdb reprocessed the public reads (quality trimming at Q25 with fastp, clone calling with MiXCR) and kept in-frame beta chains. Every entry covers one CDR3 protein and lists the most common genes and DNA from its rows. TCRdb's processing, not the authors' own work, is the source of the V and J calls. The sample records about 550,000 distinct CDR3 sequences, about 19% of which are singletons. The ten largest clones represent over 11% of the sample.

The treatment or condition label here, explained by the study, means: live attenuated yellow fever vaccine strain. At every blood-draw timepoint, two biological replicates of bulk PBMCs were collected. PBMCs were isolated from peripheral blood using a standard Ficoll-Paque protocol. TriZol was used to extract RNA from bulk PBMCs, CD4 and CD8 fractions, and dextramer-positive and dextramer-negative fractions. In the case of this clonotype: It lacks a known antigen. No base-level quality is on record; no much larger clone is a single base apart.

On the study overall, not on this receptor specifically: Compared with the primary T-cell response, the secondary T-cell response was faster but weaker, reaching its peak on day 5 rather than on day 15. Because only a couple of donors were included in the study, the extent to which the findings can be generalized is limited. A small share of clonotypes was detected in both CD4 and CD8 compartments, with the overlap likely arising from convergent recombination. Computational filtering was required because FACS-sorted repertoires could contain abundant contaminating clonotypes from the bulk population. Most clones expanded after primary vaccination were re-detected after the booster (around 96% of CD4 and 88% of CD8), suggesting broad memory maintenance.

Sample: PBMCs, taken 15 days after the yellow fever booster vaccination. The sequence derives from a man aged 25-45 years who received the YFV17D yellow fever vaccine.

The CDR3 has the sequence CASSPTGTGDYEQYF. Read as DNA, the sequence is TGTGCCAGCAGCCCCACAGGGACGGGGGACTACGAGCAGTACTTC. The chain was built from TRBV6-1 and TRBJ2-7, with the D call tentatively TRBD1 or TRBD2, each fitting 6 bases. The CDR3 measures 15 amino acids from cysteine to phenylalanine. Of the read, only the CDR3 DNA is kept; its 45 bases are in frame from base 1. The germline V gene encodes CDR1 MNHNS and CDR2 SASEGT. V gives up 6 bases and J gives up 3 bases, and the segment between their germline ends measures 18 bases.